This TCR beta chain came from a study of Graves' ophthalmopathy and Graves' hyperthyroidism. TCR beta CDR3 amplification used RNA transcripts. An opening RT-PCR round employed HTBI primers and preceded a second-round multiplex PCR. TCRdb re-analysed the multiplex PCR reads in MiXCR, keeping a single row per CDR3 protein. The sample consists of about 400,000 distinct CDR3 sequences, about 16% of them appearing once. Germline V gene lookup returns CDR1 SGHAT and CDR2 FQNNGV. V shed 4 bases, J shed 0 bases, and the junction held 5 bases outside the gene matches. CDR3 length: 15 residues. This clonotype showed up many times. Its antigen is undetermined. Study-level results: Blood also carried most expanded thyroid clonotypes exceeding 0.001 frequency.

The source material was peripheral blood. This TCR was sampled from a woman between 18 and 29 years old with Graves' ophthalmopathy. The rearrangement joins TRBV11-2 to TRBJ2-7, with TRBD2 matching over 8 bases. The CDR3 coding sequence is TGTGCCAGCAGCTCACTAGCGGAGAGCTCCTACGAGCAGTACTTC. It codes for CASSSLAESSYEQYF.